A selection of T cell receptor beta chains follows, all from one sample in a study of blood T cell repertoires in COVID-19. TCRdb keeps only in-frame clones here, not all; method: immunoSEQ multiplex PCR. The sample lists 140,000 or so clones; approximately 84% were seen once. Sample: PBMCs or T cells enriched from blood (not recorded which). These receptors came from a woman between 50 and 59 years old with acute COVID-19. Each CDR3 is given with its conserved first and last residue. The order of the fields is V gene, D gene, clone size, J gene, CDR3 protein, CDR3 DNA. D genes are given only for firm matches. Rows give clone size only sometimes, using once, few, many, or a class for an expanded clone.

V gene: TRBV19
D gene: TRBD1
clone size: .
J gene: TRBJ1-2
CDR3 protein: CASSTDRGLYGYTF
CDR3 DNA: TGTGCCAGTAGTACCGACAGGGGACTTTATGGCTACACCTTC

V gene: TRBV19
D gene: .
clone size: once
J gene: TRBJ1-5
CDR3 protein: CASSIGTRQPQHF
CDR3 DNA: TGTGCCAGTAGTATAGGGACACGTCAGCCCCAGCATTTT

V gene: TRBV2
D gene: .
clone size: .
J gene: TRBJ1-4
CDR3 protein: CASSGARREKLFF
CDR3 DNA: TGTGCCAGCAGTGGGGCCCGAAGGGAAAAACTGTTTTTT

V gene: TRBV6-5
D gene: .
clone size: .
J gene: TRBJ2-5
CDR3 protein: CASTPGSQETQYF
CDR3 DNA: TGTGCCAGCACACCCGGGAGCCAAGAGACCCAGTACTTC

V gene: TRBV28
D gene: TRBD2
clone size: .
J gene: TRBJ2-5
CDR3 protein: CASSLSSGGQETQYF
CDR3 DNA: TGTGCCAGCAGTTTATCTAGCGGGGGACAAGAGACCCAGTACTTC

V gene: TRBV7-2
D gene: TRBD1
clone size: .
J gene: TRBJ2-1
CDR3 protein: CASSEDRVYNEQFF
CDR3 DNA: TGTGCCAGCAGCGAGGACAGGGTCTACAATGAGCAGTTCTTC

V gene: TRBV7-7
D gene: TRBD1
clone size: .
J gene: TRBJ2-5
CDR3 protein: CASSLAPGGQETQYF
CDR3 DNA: TGTGCCAGCAGCCTCGCTCCAGGGGGCCAAGAGACCCAGTACTTC

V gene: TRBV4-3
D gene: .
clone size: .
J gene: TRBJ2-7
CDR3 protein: CASSQDYTEQYF
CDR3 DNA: TGCGCCAGCAGCCAAGATTATACTGAGCAGTACTTC

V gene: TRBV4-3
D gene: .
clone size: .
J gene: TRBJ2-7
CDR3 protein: CASSQGFEGARGEQYF
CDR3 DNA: TGCGCCAGCAGCCAAGGGTTTGAGGGGGCGCGGGGCGAGCAGTACTTC

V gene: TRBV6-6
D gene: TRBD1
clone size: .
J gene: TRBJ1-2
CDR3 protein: CASTETRGQPSGGYTF
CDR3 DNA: TGTGCCAGCACCGAGACTAGGGGACAGCCTAGTGGGGGCTACACCTTC

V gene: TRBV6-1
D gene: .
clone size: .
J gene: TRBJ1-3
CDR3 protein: CASSESVHSGNTIYF
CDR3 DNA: TGTGCCAGCAGTGAATCAGTTCACTCTGGAAACACCATATATTTT

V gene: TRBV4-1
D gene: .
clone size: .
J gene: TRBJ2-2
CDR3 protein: CASSPGTGELFF
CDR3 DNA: TGCGCCAGCAGCCCAGGGACCGGGGAGCTGTTTTTT

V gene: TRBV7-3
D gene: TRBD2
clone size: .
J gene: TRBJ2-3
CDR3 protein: CASSLTSGRADTQYF
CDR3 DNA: TGTGCCAGCAGCTTAACTAGCGGGAGAGCAGATACGCAGTATTTT

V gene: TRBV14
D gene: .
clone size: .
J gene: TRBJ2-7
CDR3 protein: CASSHFTKHVQYF
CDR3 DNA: TGTGCCAGCAGCCATTTCACAAAACATGTGCAGTACTTC

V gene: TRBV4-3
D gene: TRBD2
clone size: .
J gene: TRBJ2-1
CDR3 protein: CASSPWSSGRAEQFF
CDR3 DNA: TGCGCCAGCAGCCCTTGGAGTAGCGGGAGGGCTGAGCAGTTCTTC

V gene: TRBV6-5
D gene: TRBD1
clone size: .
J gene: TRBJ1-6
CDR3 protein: CASSRTGNNSPLHF
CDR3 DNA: TGTGCCAGCAGTCGGACAGGAAATAATTCACCCCTCCACTTT

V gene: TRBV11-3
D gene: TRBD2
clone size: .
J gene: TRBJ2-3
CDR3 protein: CASSLSASSGGDSF
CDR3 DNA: TGTGCCAGCAGCTTAAGTGCCAGTAGCGGGGGAGATAGCTTT

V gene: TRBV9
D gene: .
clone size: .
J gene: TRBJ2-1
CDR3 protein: CASSVEAGWNEQFF
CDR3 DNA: TGTGCCAGCAGCGTAGAGGCAGGGTGGAATGAGCAGTTCTTC

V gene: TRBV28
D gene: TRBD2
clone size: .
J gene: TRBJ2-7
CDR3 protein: CASSPTPPAGGGEQYF
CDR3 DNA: TGTGCCAGCAGTCCGACCCCCCCAGCGGGAGGGGGAGAGCAGTACTTC

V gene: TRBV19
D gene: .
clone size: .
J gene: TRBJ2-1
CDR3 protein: CASSMEGSVYNEQFF
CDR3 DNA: TGTGCCAGTAGTATGGAGGGTAGCGTTTACAATGAGCAGTTCTTC

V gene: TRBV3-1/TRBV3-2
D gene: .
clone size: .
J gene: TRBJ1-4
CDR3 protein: CASSQEGASEKLFF
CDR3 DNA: TGTGCCAGCAGCCAAGAAGGAGCCAGTGAAAAACTGTTTTTT

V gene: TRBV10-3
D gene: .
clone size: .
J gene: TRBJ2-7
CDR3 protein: CAISLGGDPSYEQYF
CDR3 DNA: TGTGCCATCAGCCTAGGGGGGGATCCTTCCTACGAGCAGTACTTC

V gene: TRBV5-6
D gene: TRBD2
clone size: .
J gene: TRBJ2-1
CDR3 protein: CASRLAGEVNEQFF
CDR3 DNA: TGTGCCAGCAGACTAGCGGGAGAGGTAAATGAGCAGTTCTTC

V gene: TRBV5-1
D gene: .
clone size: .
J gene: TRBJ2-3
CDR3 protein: CASSLGGDTQYF
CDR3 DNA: TGCGCCAGCAGCTTGGGAGGGGATACGCAGTATTTT

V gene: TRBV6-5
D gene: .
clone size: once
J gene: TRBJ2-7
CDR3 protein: CASEVGGYEQYF
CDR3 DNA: TGTGCCAGCGAAGTCGGGGGCTACGAGCAGTACTTC

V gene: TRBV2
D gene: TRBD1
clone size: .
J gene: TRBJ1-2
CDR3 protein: CATPSRDRKSYGYTF
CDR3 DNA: TGTGCCACCCCTAGTCGGGACAGAAAGAGCTATGGCTACACCTTC

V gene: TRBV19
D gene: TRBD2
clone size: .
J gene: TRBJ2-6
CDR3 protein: CATRTSGRDSGANVLTF
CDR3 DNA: TGTGCCACCAGGACTAGCGGGAGAGACTCTGGGGCCAACGTCCTGACTTTC

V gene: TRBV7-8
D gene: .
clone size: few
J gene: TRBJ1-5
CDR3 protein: CASSLDGALGAVGQPQHF
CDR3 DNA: TGTGCCAGCAGCTTAGATGGAGCTTTGGGGGCGGTGGGTCAGCCCCAGCATTTT

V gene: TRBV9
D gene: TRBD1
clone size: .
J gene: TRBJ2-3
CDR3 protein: CASSVPLGGATDTQYF
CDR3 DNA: TGTGCCAGCAGCGTTCCCCTAGGGGGCGCGACAGATACGCAGTATTTT

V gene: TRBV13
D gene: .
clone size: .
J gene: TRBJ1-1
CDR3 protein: CASSLNVLGGTTEAFF
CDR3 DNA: TGTGCCAGCAGCTTAAACGTCTTGGGGGGGACTACTGAAGCTTTCTTT

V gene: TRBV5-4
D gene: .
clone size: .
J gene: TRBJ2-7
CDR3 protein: CASSPTSGVDYEQYF
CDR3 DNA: TGTGCCAGCAGCCCCACCTCAGGGGTAGACTACGAGCAGTACTTC

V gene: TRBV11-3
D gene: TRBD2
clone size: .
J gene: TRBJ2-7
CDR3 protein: CASSLGTSYEQYF
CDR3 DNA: TGTGCCAGCAGCTTAGGGACTAGCTACGAGCAGTACTTC

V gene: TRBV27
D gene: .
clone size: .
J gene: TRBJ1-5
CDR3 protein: CASSPTGRNQPQHF
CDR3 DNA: TGTGCCAGCAGCCCAACAGGGCGCAATCAGCCCCAGCATTTT

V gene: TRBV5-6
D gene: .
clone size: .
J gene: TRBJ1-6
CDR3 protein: CASSFVGGSYNSPLHF
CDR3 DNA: TGTGCCAGCAGCTTTGTTGGCGGTAGCTATAATTCACCCCTCCACTTT

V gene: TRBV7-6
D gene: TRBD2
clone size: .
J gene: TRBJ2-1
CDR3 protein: CASSLWLAETYNEQFF
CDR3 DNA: TGTGCCAGCAGCTTGTGGCTAGCGGAAACCTACAATGAGCAGTTCTTC

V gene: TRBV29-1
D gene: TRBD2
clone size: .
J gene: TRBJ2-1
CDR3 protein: CSVDKAGGWVIF
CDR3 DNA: TGCAGCGTTGATAAGGCGGGAGGCTGGGTGATCTTC

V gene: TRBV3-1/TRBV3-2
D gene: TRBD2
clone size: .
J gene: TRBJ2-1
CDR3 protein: CASSLRLAGVGAHNEQFF
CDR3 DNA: TGTGCCAGCAGCCTTCGACTAGCGGGAGTAGGGGCCCACAATGAGCAGTTCTTC

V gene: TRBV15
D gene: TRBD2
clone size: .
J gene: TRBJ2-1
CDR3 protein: CATSSGSGRPRGNEQFF
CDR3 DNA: TGTGCCACCAGCAGCGGTAGCGGGAGGCCGCGGGGGAATGAGCAGTTCTTC

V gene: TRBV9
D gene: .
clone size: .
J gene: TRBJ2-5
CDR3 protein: CASSPRGGETQYF
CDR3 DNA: TGTGCCAGCAGCCCTAGAGGCGGGGAGACCCAGTACTTC

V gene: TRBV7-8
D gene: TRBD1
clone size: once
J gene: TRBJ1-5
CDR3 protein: CASSLTGIQPQHF
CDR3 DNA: TGTGCCAGCAGCCTGACAGGGATTCAGCCCCAGCATTTT

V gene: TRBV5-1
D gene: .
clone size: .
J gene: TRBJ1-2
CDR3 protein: CASSNSGWGNYGYTF
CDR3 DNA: TGCGCCAGCAGCAACTCAGGGTGGGGAAACTATGGCTACACCTTC